This T cell receptor beta chain is from a study of blood T cells in healthy people across ages. Trimming removed 0 bases at V and 6 bases at J, with 12 bases between. CDR3 length equals 14 residues. CDR1 LGHNA and CDR2 YNFKEQ come from the germline V gene. The use of a sample-barcoded 5' primer and a J-beta primer mix characterized a second PCR of roughly 7 to 11 cycles. TCRdb analysed the 5' RACE reads with MiXCR anew, one entry per CDR3 protein. Found here are 550,000 to 800,000 distinct CDR3 sequences, about 30% of them singletons; the top ten hold 15%. The chain links TRBV4-2 to TRBJ2-7; possibly TRBD2 for D (5 bases). Sequenced sample: blood. The receptor was isolated from a woman of 80 years or more in good health. The CDR3 sequence is CASSQDQRGSEQYF. The CDR3 DNA reads as TGTGCCAGCAGCCAAGATCAACGAGGGAGCGAGCAGTACTTC.